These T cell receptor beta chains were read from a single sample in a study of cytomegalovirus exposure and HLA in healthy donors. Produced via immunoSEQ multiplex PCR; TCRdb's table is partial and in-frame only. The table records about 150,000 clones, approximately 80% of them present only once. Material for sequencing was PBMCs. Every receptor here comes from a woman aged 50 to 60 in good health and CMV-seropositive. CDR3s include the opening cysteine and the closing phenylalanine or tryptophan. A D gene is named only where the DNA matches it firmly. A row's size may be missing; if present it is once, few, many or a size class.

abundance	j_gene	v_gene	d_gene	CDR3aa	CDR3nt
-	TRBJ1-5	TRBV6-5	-	CASSYSIQAQPQHF	TGTGCCAGCAGTTACTCGATACAGGCTCAGCCCCAGCATTTT
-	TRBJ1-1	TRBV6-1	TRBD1	CASSEQGGTEAFF	TGTGCCAGCAGTGAACAGGGGGGCACTGAAGCTTTCTTT
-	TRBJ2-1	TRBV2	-	CASIGRGKLVGEQFF	TGTGCCAGCATAGGTAGGGGAAAGTTGGTAGGTGAGCAGTTCTTC
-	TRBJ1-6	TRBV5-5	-	CASSLGGGPSPLHF	TGTGCCAGCAGCTTGGGCGGAGGGCCTTCACCCCTCCACTTT
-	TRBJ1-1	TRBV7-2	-	CASSPGRNTEAFF	TGTGCCAGCAGCCCCGGGAGGAACACTGAAGCTTTCTTT
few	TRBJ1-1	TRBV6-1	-	CASSATEDTEAFF	TGTGCCAGCAGCGCTACTGAGGACACTGAAGCTTTCTTT
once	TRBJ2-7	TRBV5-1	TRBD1	CASSKGTAAQYSYEQYF	TGCGCCAGCAGCAAGGGGACAGCCGCCCAGTACTCCTACGAGCAGTACTTC
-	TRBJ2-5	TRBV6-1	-	CASSIQGQETQYF	TGTGCCAGCAGTATACAGGGACAAGAGACCCAGTACTTC
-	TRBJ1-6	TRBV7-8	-	CASSLVGDIWNNSPLHF	TGTGCCAGCAGCTTAGTCGGGGACATTTGGAACAATTCACCCCTCCACTTT
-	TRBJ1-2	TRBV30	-	CAWSRGPEPNYGYTF	TGTGCCTGGAGCCGAGGGCCCGAACCCAACTATGGCTACACCTTC
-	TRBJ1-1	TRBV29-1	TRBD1	CSVDYRGEAFF	TGCAGCGTCGATTACAGGGGAGAAGCTTTCTTT
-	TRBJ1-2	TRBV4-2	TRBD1	CASSQAGTAYGYTF	TGTGCCAGCAGCCAAGCCGGGACAGCCTATGGCTACACCTTC
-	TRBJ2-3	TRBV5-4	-	CASSLRLPSTDTQYF	TGTGCCAGCAGCTTGAGACTGCCTAGCACAGATACGCAGTATTTT
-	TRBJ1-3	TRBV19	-	CASSIGDIEMGESGNTIYF	TGTGCCAGTAGTATCGGGGACATAGAAATGGGGGAGTCTGGAAACACCATATATTTT
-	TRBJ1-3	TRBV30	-	CAWIPGAGNTIYF	TGTGCCTGGATCCCAGGGGCTGGAAACACCATATATTTT
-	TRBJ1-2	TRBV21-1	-	CASSKPDSGREDYGYTF	TGTGCCAGCAGCAAACCTGACAGCGGGAGAGAGGACTATGGCTACACCTTC
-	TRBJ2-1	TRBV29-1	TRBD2	CSVPLAGGSEPHNEQFF	TGCAGCGTACCGCTAGCGGGGGGGTCAGAGCCACACAATGAGCAGTTCTTC
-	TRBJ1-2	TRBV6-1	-	CASSEPGTFNYGYTF	TGTGCCAGCAGTGAGCCAGGTACATTCAACTATGGCTACACCTTC
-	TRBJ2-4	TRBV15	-	CATSRDLGRVGKNIQYF	TGTGCCACCAGCAGAGATCTGGGCAGGGTGGGCAAAAACATTCAGTACTTC
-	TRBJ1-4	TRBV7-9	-	CASRRDSPNEKLFF	TGTGCCAGCCGCCGAGACAGCCCTAATGAAAAACTGTTTTTT
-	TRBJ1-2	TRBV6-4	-	CASKPGGTNYGYTF	TGTGCCAGCAAGCCGGGGGGGACTAACTATGGCTACACCTTC
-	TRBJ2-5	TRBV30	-	CAWSRWGLQETQYF	TGTGCCTGGAGTAGATGGGGGCTCCAAGAGACCCAGTACTTC
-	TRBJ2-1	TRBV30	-	CAWTHPPTAYYNEQFF	TGTGCCTGGACCCACCCCCCGACAGCGTACTACAATGAGCAGTTCTTC
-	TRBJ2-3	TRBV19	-	CASSPGYSGSTDTQYF	TGTGCCAGTAGCCCAGGGTACTCAGGAAGCACAGATACGCAGTATTTT
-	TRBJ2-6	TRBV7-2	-	CASSSKGHLSGANVLTF	TGTGCCAGCAGCTCCAAAGGACACCTCTCTGGGGCCAACGTCCTGACTTTC
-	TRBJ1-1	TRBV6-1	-	CASSEVQNTEAFF	TGTGCCAGCAGTGAGGTACAGAACACTGAAGCTTTCTTT
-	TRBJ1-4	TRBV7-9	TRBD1	CSSSSRQGLRTNEKLFF	TGTTCCAGCAGCTCGCGACAGGGTTTAAGGACTAATGAAAAACTGTTTTTT
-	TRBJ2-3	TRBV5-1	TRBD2	CASSFARGRGDTQYF	TGCGCCAGCAGCTTTGCCCGGGGGAGGGGAGATACGCAGTATTTT
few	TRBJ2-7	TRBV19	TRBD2	CASRLREGGEQYF	TGTGCCAGTAGGCTCAGGGAGGGAGGCGAGCAGTACTTC
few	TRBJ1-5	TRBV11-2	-	CASSPSQSEPQHF	TGTGCCAGCAGCCCCTCCCAGAGCGAGCCCCAGCATTTT
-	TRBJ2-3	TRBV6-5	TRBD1	CASRPGQSTDTQYF	TGTGCCAGCAGACCGGGACAGTCCACAGATACGCAGTATTTT
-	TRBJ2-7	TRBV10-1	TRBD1	CASSGETGTGHNEQYF	TGCGCCAGCAGTGGAGAAACCGGGACAGGGCACAACGAGCAGTACTTC
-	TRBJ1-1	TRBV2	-	CASSVKQSNEAFF	TGTGCCAGCAGCGTAAAACAGTCAAATGAAGCTTTCTTT
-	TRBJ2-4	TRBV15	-	CATSRDNRGAKNIQYF	TGTGCCACCAGCAGAGACAATCGGGGGGCAAAAAACATTCAGTACTTC
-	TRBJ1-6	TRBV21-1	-	CASSSRVLYNSPLHF	TGTGCCAGCAGCTCCCGGGTCTTGTATAATTCACCCCTCCACTTT
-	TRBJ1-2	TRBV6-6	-	CASVYRPGTLGYTF	TGTGCCAGCGTCTACAGGCCTGGAACCCTGGGCTACACCTTC
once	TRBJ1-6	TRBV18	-	CASSLDSYNSPLHF	TGTGCCAGCTCGCTCGACAGCTATAATTCACCCCTCCACTTT
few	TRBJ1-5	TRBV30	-	CAWSVSLGRPRRSQPQHF	TGTGCCTGGAGTGTAAGTCTGGGGAGACCCCGTCGTAGTCAGCCCCAGCATTTT
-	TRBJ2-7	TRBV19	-	CASSKQTDYEQYF	TGTGCCAGTAGTAAACAGACGGACTACGAGCAGTACTTC
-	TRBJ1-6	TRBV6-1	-	CASSVSGNADSPLHF	TGTGCCAGCAGTGTGTCCGGGAATGCAGATTCACCCCTCCACTTT
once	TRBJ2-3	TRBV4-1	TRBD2	CASSQDDSGGGDTQYF	TGCGCCAGCAGCCAAGACGATTCGGGGGGAGGGGATACGCAGTATTTT
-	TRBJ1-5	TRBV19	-	CASSPSGGRVRNQPQHF	TGTGCCAGTAGCCCCTCGGGCGGCAGGGTACGAAATCAGCCCCAGCATTTT
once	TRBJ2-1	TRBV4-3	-	CASSQDVSWRNEQFF	TGCGCCAGCAGCCAAGACGTGTCGTGGCGGAATGAGCAGTTCTTC
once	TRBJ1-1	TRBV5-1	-	CASSLTGRDTEAFF	TGCGCCAGCAGCCTGACTGGGAGGGACACTGAAGCTTTCTTT
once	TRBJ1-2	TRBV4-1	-	CASSQDPGGRGYTF	TGCGCCAGCAGCCAAGATCCGGGGGGCAGGGGCTACACCTTC
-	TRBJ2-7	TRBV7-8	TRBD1	CASSFRGGTGKGYEQYF	TGTGCCAGCAGCTTTAGAGGGGGGACAGGGAAGGGCTACGAGCAGTACTTC
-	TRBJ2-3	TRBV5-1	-	CASSLRAADTQYF	TGCGCCAGCAGCCTCAGGGCCGCTGATACGCAGTATTTT
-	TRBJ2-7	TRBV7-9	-	CASSLGGDEQYF	TGTGCCAGCAGCTTAGGGGGCGACGAGCAGTACTTC